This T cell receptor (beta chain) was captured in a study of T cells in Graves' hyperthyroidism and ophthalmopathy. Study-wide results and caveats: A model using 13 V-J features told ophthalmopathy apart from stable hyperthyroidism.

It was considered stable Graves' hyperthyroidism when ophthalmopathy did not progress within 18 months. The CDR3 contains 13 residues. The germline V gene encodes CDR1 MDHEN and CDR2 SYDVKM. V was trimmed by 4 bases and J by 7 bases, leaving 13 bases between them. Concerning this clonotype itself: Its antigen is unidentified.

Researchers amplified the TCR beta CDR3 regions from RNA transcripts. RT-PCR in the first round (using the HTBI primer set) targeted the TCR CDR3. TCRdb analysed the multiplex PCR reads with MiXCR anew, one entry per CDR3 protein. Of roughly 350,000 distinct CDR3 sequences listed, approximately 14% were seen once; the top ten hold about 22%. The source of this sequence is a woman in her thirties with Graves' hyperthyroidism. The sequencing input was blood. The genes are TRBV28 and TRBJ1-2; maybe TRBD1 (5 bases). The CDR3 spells CASSSAGTPGYTF. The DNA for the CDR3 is TGTGCCAGCAGTTCGGCAGGGACTCCTGGCTACACCTTC.